This T cell receptor (beta chain) comes out of a study of T cell responses to AZD1222 COVID-19 vaccine. Notes on the study in general: Repertoire sampling occurred only after the peak T cell response. Among spike-specific TCRs, nearly half reportedly target unmutated variant regions. Mostly white British, mostly female donors; authors suggested clonal diversity may be underestimated.

Data came from immunoSEQ multiplex PCR; TCRdb stores just in-frame clones and leaves some out. The table records under 140,000 clones, approximately 94% of them present only once. A note on this clone: Its antigen remains unknown.

Combined were second doses at about 4 or about 12 weeks. Germline CDR1 and CDR2: LGHDT and YNNKEL (reference sequence). V gave up 4 bases and J gave up 4 bases; unmatched junction bases: 9. CDR3 length equals 15 residues. The chain combines TRBV3-1 (or the pseudogene TRBV3-2) with TRBJ2-7; the match to TRBD2 covers 8 bases. The sequences come from peripheral blood, collected 28 days after the second AZD1222 dose. This TCR derives from an adult who received the AZD1222 COVID-19 vaccine. This chain's CDR3 is CASSPRSAGAYEQYF. As DNA, the CDR3 is TGTGCCAGCAGCCCCCGGTCAGCGGGGGCTTACGAGCAGTACTTC.